Presented here are 31 T cell receptor beta chains from one specimen sequenced in a study of CD8 T cells in Susac syndrome. Random-hexamer reverse transcription was applied to about 0.45 to 1 ug RNA. TCRdb reprocessed the immunoSEQ multiplex PCR reads via MiXCR and lists one record per CDR3 protein. The table lists roughly 180,000 distinct CDR3 sequences, 85% to 95% of them singletons. The sample taken for sequencing was CD4+ T cells from PBMCs. The receptors originated from a human donor with Susac syndrome.

The V call is TRBV9, the J call TRBJ2-7; possible D gene TRBD1, 6 bases. Germline values: CDR1 SGDLS, CDR2 YYNGEE. CDR3 size: 18 residues. Trimming took 0 bases from V and 2 from J, leaving 21 bases between them. Here the CDR3 reads CASSVAGGGNAGAYEQYF. CDR3 coding DNA: TGTGCCAGCAGCGTAGCCGGAGGTGGGAATGCAGGGGCCTACGAGCAGTACTTC.

The rearrangement joins TRBV30 to TRBJ1-5; the match to TRBD1 covers 7 bases. Germline loops: CDR1 GTSNPN, CDR2 SVGIG (reference sequence). V dropped 3 bases and J dropped 4; count of bases not matched to a gene: 6. The CDR3 consists of 14 residues. Written as DNA, the CDR3 is TGTGCCTGGAGCGAAGGGGGCCCGAATCAGCCCCAGCATTTT. This translates into CAWSEGGPNQPQHF.

The rearrangement links TRBV28 to TRBJ1-1; D is possibly TRBD1 (6 bases). Germline V gene data show CDR1 as MDHEN and CDR2 as SYDVKM. CDR3 size: 16 residues. Trimming pared 7 bases from V and 5 bases from J, leaving 23 bases between. The CDR3 DNA sequence: TGTGCCAGCACCCCTGGGTTGGGGGCTCGATGGACTGAAGCTTTCTTT. Its translation: CASTPGLGARWTEAFF.

This clonotype was detected only once. The J gene is TRBJ1-1, the V gene TRBV12-3 or TRBV12-4; D might be TRBD1 (6 bases). V was shortened by 7 bases and J by 1 base, with 13 bases between the two germline ends. The CDR3 totals 14 residues. CDR3 in amino acids: CASTPRGANTEAFF. CDR3 in DNA: TGTGCCAGCACCCCAAGGGGGGCGAACACTGAAGCTTTCTTT.

The rearrangement uses TRBV20-1 and TRBJ1-2; a possible D gene is TRBD1 (6 bases). Germline CDR1 is DFQATT and CDR2 is SNEGSKA (reference sequence). The ends were cut back, 1 base at V and 4 bases at J, with 13 bases in the middle. This CDR3 comprises 14 residues. As DNA, the CDR3 is TGCAGTGCTAGAGTTCCACAGGGATCCTATGGCTACACCTTC. Protein sequence: CSARVPQGSYGYTF.

The chain carries TRBV15 and TRBJ2-1; 11 positions match TRBD2. This CDR3 has 20 residues. Unmatched junction bases numbered 22, after V lost 5 bases and J lost 7 bases. Germline-derived CDR1 and CDR2 are LNHNV and YYDKDF (reference sequence). The CDR3 spells CATSGSLWSSGGPPGNEQFF. DNA for the CDR3: TGTGCCACCAGCGGTAGTCTTTGGTCTAGCGGGGGGCCTCCGGGGAATGAGCAGTTCTTC. Using reference TRBV15 and TRBJ2-1 for the parts outside the CDR3, the full variable domain is DAMVIQNPRYQVTQFGKPVTLSCSQTLNHNVMYWYQQKSSQAPKLLFHYYDKDFNNEADTPDNFQSRRPNTSFCFLDIRSPGLGDTAMYLCATSGSLWSSGGPPGNEQFFGPGTRLTVL.

The chain combines TRBV10-3 with TRBJ2-3; no firm D call. Germline CDR1 is ENHRY and CDR2 is SYGVKD. The CDR3 extends over 13 amino acids. Trimming shortened V by 2 bases and J by 7 bases, and 10 bases separated the two germline ends. The CDR3 loop reads CAISEGFEYTQYF. CDR3 bases: TGTGCCATCAGTGAGGGTTTTGAGTATACGCAGTATTTT.

The chain uses TRBV5-1 and TRBJ2-5; the match to TRBD1 covers 11 bases. CDR3 length: 15 residues. Germline CDR1 is SGHRS and CDR2 is YFSETQ. Trimming took 4 bases from V and 4 from J; bases not matched to a gene: 6. CDR3 nucleotide sequence: TGCGCCAGCAGCCGGGGACAGGGGGGAGGAGAGACCCAGTACTTC. Its translation is CASSRGQGGGETQYF.

This chain connects TRBV21-1 to TRBJ2-7. TRBV21-1 is a pseudogene segment. This CDR3 spans 14 amino acids. For the CDR3, the DNA is TGTGCCAGCAGCTCAACTTTCCCTTTCGGGGAGCAGTACTTC. It specifies CASSSTFPFGEQYF.

This chain connects TRBV18 to TRBJ2-7, with 7 nucleotides matching TRBD2. Germline V gene lookup returns CDR1 KGHSH and CDR2 LQKENI. CDR3 length equals 16 residues. Trimming removed 1 base from V and 1 base from J; junction bases left unmatched: 7. Here the CDR3 reads CASSPRAGLGSYEQYF. The DNA of the CDR3 is TGTGCCAGCTCACCACGCGCCGGACTAGGATCCTACGAGCAGTACTTC.

The chain carries TRBV13 and TRBJ2-3; no clear D. The CDR3 has 13 amino acids. V was clipped by 3 bases and J by 2 bases, with 6 bases between them. Germline CDR1 reads PRHDT; CDR2 reads FYEKMQ (reference sequence). CDR3 region: CASSLWNTDTQYF. The DNA of the CDR3 is TGTGCCAGCAGCTTGTGGAACACAGATACGCAGTATTTT.

In DNA form, the CDR3 reads TGTGCCAGCAGTTTAACTGTATACGAGCAGTACTTC. Its protein product is CASSLTVYEQYF. This chain links TRBV12-3 or TRBV12-4 with TRBJ2-7; no firm D call. CDR3 length: 12 residues. With 2 bases removed from V and 4 bases from J, the gap between germline ends came to 6 bases.

The chain combines TRBV7-9 with TRBJ2-3; 7 nucleotides align to TRBD1. The germline V gene encodes CDR1 SEHNR and CDR2 FQNEAQ (reference sequence). V dropped 5 bases and J dropped 1; count of bases not matched to a gene: 3. The CDR3 is 14 amino acids. CDR3: CASSSGQGTDTQYF. The CDR3 DNA reads TGTGCCAGCAGCAGCGGACAGGGCACAGATACGCAGTATTTT.

This chain's CDR3 is CASSESGSIYEQYF. The CDR3 nucleotides are TGCGCCAGCAGTGAAAGCGGGAGTATCTACGAGCAGTACTTC. The chain carries TRBV10-1 and TRBJ2-7; 8 bases are shared with TRBD2. Germline V CDR1 and CDR2: WNHNN, SYGVQD (reference sequence). The CDR3 spans 14 residues. The J segment lost 3 bases and the V segment lost 3 bases, leaving 4 bases of the junction unmatched.

The V call is TRBV6-6, the J call TRBJ1-5; D not resolved. V was trimmed by 4 bases and J by 3 bases, leaving 13 bases between them. CDR1 is MNHNY, CDR2 SVGAGI, per germline (reference sequence). The CDR3 contains 15 residues. CDR3 region: CASSSDLLNNQPQHF. In nucleotides, the CDR3 is TGTGCCAGCAGTTCTGATCTCCTAAACAATCAGCCCCAGCATTTT.

The gene calls are TRBV2 and TRBJ2-7, with D perhaps TRBD1 (6 bases). Trimming pared 0 bases from V and 1 base from J, leaving 7 bases between. The CDR3 is made up of 14 amino acids. The germline V gene has CDR1 SNHLY and CDR2 FYNNEI. CDR3 residues: CASSEARGSYEQYF. DNA for the CDR3: TGTGCCAGCAGTGAAGCCAGGGGATCCTACGAGCAGTACTTC.

The gene calls are TRBV7-2 and TRBJ2-7; the D gene could be TRBD1 or TRBD2 (5 bases each). Germline V CDR1 and CDR2: SGHTA, FQGNSA. V lost 2 bases to trimming and J lost 0 bases, with 8 bases between them. The CDR3 is 14 amino acids. CDR3 coding DNA: TGTGCCAGCAGCTTACCGGGGACCTCCTACGAGCAGTACTTC. Translated: CASSLPGTSYEQYF.

The chain recombines TRBV6-2 or TRBV6-3 with TRBJ2-5; no definite D call. Deletions cut 2 bases from V and 5 bases from J, with 12 bases between. CDR1 is MNHEY and CDR2 is SVGEGT in the germline V gene. There are 14 residues in the CDR3. The CDR3 DNA follows: TGTGCCAGCAGTTACGTCCGGTCACCTGAGACCCAGTACTTC. It codes for CASSYVRSPETQYF.

This chain joins TRBV18 and TRBJ1-6; D not resolved. V lost 2 bases to trimming and J lost 10 bases, with 12 bases between them. The germline CDR1 and CDR2 sequences are KGHSH and LQKENI. The CDR3 has 14 amino acids. CDR3 region: CASSPDDGGSPLHF. The CDR3 DNA sequence: TGTGCCAGCTCACCAGACGACGGAGGGTCACCCCTCCACTTT.

The rearrangement links TRBV5-1 to TRBJ1-2, with no clear D. CDR1 and CDR2 from the germline V gene are SGHRS and YFSETQ. Trimming stripped 3 bases from V and 4 bases from J, with 16 bases between. The CDR3 extends over 15 amino acids. The CDR3 region is CASSSSPIGGYGYTF. The CDR3 coding sequence is TGCGCCAGCAGCTCGTCACCAATTGGCGGCTATGGCTACACCTTC.

J is TRBJ1-2 and V is TRBV15; D gene uncertain. The CDR3 has 13 amino acids. V was clipped by 0 bases and J by 7 bases, with 9 bases between them. CDR1 and CDR2 from the germline V gene are LNHNV and YYDKDF (reference sequence). The CDR3 nucleotides read TGTGCCACCAGCAGAGATCCCGGGCGTGGCTACACCTTC. Residues: CATSRDPGRGYTF.

The J gene is TRBJ2-5, the V gene TRBV20-1, with D maybe TRBD2 (7 bases). Trimming cost V 1 base and J 5 bases, with 14 bases left between them. Germline assignment: CDR1 DFQATT and CDR2 SNEGSKA (reference sequence). This CDR3 has 14 amino acids. CDR3 region: CSARAGGAGETQYF. CDR3 bases: TGCAGTGCTAGAGCGGGGGGCGCGGGTGAGACCCAGTACTTC.

The chain couples TRBV7-8 to TRBJ2-1, with 8 bases that match TRBD2. CDR3 length equals 13 residues. Per germline, CDR1 SGHVS and CDR2 FQNEAQ. V was pared by 5 bases and J by 10 bases, with 7 bases of the junction left unmatched. CDR3 region: CASSPTGLAEQFF. The CDR3 bases are TGTGCCAGCAGCCCTACCGGACTAGCCGAGCAGTTCTTC.

This rearrangement joins TRBV4-2 to TRBJ2-4; unclear D gene. V was clipped by 4 bases and J by 2 bases, with 12 bases between them. The CDR3 runs to 15 residues. From germline, CDR1 is LGHNA and CDR2 YNFKEQ. CDR3 bases: TGTGCCAGCAGCCTCCCTGGGGATACCAAAAACATTCAGTACTTC. It translates to CASSLPGDTKNIQYF.

The CDR3, as DNA: TGTGCCAGCAGTGAAGCCCGACTGGAACCGCCAGATACGCAGTATTTT. Protein: CASSEARLEPPDTQYF. V and J are TRBV2 and TRBJ2-3; D gene ambiguous. The length of the CDR3 is 16 residues. Germline CDR1 and CDR2: SNHLY and FYNNEI. Trimming removed 0 bases at V and 4 bases at J, with 14 bases between. The whole variable domain, remainder taken from reference TRBV2 and TRBJ2-3, is EPEVTQTPSHQVTQMGQEVILRCVPISNHLYFYWYRQILGQKVEFLVSFYNNEISEKSEIFDDQFSVERPDGSNFTLKIRSTKLEDSAMYFCASSEARLEPPDTQYFGPGTRLTVL.

The V and J genes are TRBV29-1 and TRBJ2-1; D remains ambiguous. Trimming shortened V by 6 bases and J by 8 bases, and 14 bases separated the two germline ends. The CDR3 consists of 12 residues. Looked up from germline, CDR1 is SQVTM and CDR2 is ANQGSEA. CDR3 protein: CSVIPSVDEQFF. The DNA for the CDR3 is TGCAGCGTAATCCCTAGTGTCGATGAGCAGTTCTTC.

The chain uses TRBV2 and TRBJ2-1; tentative D call: TRBD1 (5 bases). With 6 bases removed from V and 5 bases from J, the gap between germline ends came to 17 bases. CDR3 length equals 15 residues. Germline CDR1 is SNHLY and CDR2 is FYNNEI. CDR3 amino acids: CASSPRGYLNNEQFF. The CDR3 coding sequence is TGTGCCAGCAGCCCTAGGGGTTACCTAAACAATGAGCAGTTCTTC.

The chain is built from TRBV28 and TRBJ2-7; 9 bases match TRBD2. This CDR3 region has 17 residues. The ends lost 3 bases at V and 3 bases at J; junction bases unmatched: 12. CDR1 MDHEN and CDR2 SYDVKM come from the germline V gene. The CDR3 DNA is TGTGCCAGCAGTTTGCCATTTACTAGCGGGCCACGCTACGAGCAGTACTTC. Translated, it gives CASSLPFTSGPRYEQYF. Full variable domain (missing parts from reference TRBV28 and TRBJ2-7): DVKVTQSSRYLVKRTGEKVFLECVQDMDHENMFWYRQDPGLGLRLIYFSYDVKMKEKGDIPEGYSVSREKKERFSLILESASTNQTSMYLCASSLPFTSGPRYEQYFGPGTRLTVT.

The V gene is TRBV6-2 or TRBV6-3, the J gene TRBJ2-1; TRBD2 aligns across 8 bases. This CDR3 is 14 amino acids long. Trimming removed 2 bases from V and 9 bases from J; junction bases left unmatched: 6. Per germline, CDR1 MNHEY and CDR2 SVGEGT. This CDR3 is CASSYREGRVEQFF. The CDR3 nucleotides are TGTGCCAGCAGTTACCGGGAGGGCCGCGTTGAGCAGTTCTTC.

The J gene is TRBJ1-1, the V gene TRBV4-1, with D unresolved. The V and J ends lost 4 bases and 7 bases respectively, with 10 bases between them. Germline V lookup: CDR1 MGHRA, CDR2 YSYEKL. This CDR3 has 12 amino acids. The CDR3 region is CASSLVLGEAFF. Here the CDR3 DNA reads TGCGCCAGCAGCCTCGTTTTGGGTGAAGCTTTCTTT.

V is TRBV7-2 and J is TRBJ1-2; 11 positions agree with TRBD1. The CDR3 extends over 16 amino acids. Germline-derived CDR1 and CDR2 are SGHTA and FQGNSA. The J segment lost 6 bases and the V segment lost 5 bases, leaving 11 bases of the junction unmatched. CDR3 residues: CASSPRTGGVQDGYTF. The CDR3 region has the DNA TGTGCCAGCAGCCCTAGGACAGGGGGCGTGCAGGATGGCTACACCTTC. Filled out from reference TRBV7-2 and TRBJ1-2, the complete variable domain reads GAGVSQSPSNKVTEKGKDVELRCDPISGHTALYWYRQSLGQGLEFLIYFQGNSAPDKSGLPSDRFSAERTGGSVSTLTIQRTQQEDSAVYLCASSPRTGGVQDGYTFGSGTRLTVV.